Detailed here is one TCR beta chain. This specimen comes from a study of blood T cell repertoires in COVID-19. TCRdb's table, derived via immunoSEQ multiplex PCR, lists solely in-frame clones and lacks some. The sample includes roughly 250,000 clones, approximately 89% seen only once; the top ten take around a tenth. With V trimmed by 4 bases and J by 8 bases, 5 bases remained unmatched. This CDR3 has 13 amino acids. CDR1 and CDR2 from the germline V gene are LGHNA and YNFKEQ. This rearrangement joins TRBV4-2 to TRBJ2-1; 7 bases match TRBD2. This clonotype originated in a man aged 35-49 years who had recovered from COVID-19. Material: peripheral blood. CDR3 nucleotide sequence: TGTGCCAGCAGCCTACTCGCGGGGGATGAGCAGTTCTTC. It codes for CASSLLAGDEQFF.